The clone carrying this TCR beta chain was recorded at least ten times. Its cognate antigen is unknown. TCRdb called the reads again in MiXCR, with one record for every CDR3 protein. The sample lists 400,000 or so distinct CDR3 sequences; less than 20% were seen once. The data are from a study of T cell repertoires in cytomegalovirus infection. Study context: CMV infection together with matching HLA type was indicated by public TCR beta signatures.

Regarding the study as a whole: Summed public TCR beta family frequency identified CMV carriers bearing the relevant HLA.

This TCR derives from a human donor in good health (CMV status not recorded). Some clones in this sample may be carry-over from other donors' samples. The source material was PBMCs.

CDR3 amino acids: CASSPDSLLNTQYF. CDR3 coding DNA: TGTGCCAGCAGCCCGGACAGCCTGTTGAATACGCAGTATTTT. The genes are TRBV7-2 and TRBJ2-3; the D gene is possibly TRBD1 (6 bases). Germline V gene sequence: CDR1 SGHTA, CDR2 FQGNSA. This CDR3 comprises 14 residues. V was pared by 5 bases and J by 7 bases, with 16 bases between.